Described below is a single T cell receptor beta chain sequence and its context. Its antigen remains unidentified. This entry is derived from a study of monozygotic twins with inflammatory bowel disease. General study findings and limits: Clonotype overlap with others was lower in IBD patients than in healthy twins, a difference that was greatest with disease activity.

The CDR3 totals 15 residues. CDR1 is DFQATT, CDR2 SNEGSKA, per germline (reference sequence). Molecular identifiers with 6-nucleotide sample barcodes were added during cDNA synthesis via template switching. The cDNA of both the TCRalpha and TCRbeta chains was subjected to two nested PCRs of about 16 and 10 cycles. TCRdb reprocessed the 5' RACE reads, with one entry per CDR3 protein and no DNA. This sample lists around 100,000 distinct CDR3 sequences; its ten largest clones have around 1.9%. Sequenced: blood. This chain links TRBV20-1 with TRBJ2-3; TCRdb returns TRBD2, unconfirmable since there is no DNA. The origin of this receptor is a human donor with ulcerative colitis or Crohn's disease, or a healthy co-twin of an affected twin (not recorded which). CDR3 protein: CSARGLAGGTDTQYF.